There are many counts of the clone carrying this T cell receptor (beta chain). Time point meaning: longitudinal time-point 1 (baseline). The study drew its healthy controls from blood bank volunteers in Maryland, USA. Unsorted libraries were derived from 2 million PBMCs stored at -80 C. The sample comes from a study of neurological immune-mediated disorders. CDR1 is DFQATT and CDR2 is SNEGSKA in the germline V gene (reference sequence). Trimming cost V 3 bases and J 0 bases, with 7 bases left between them. CDR3 length equals 13 residues. The method for making cDNA was 5'RACE, and it used 10-nucleotide random UMIs. Over 160 million TCR-beta sequences from 15-18 subjects were obtained in each sequencing run. TCRdb passed the 5' RACE reads through MiXCR, listing each CDR3 protein once. Among some 49,000 distinct CDR3 sequences listed, about 9% were seen once.

The sequenced sample was PBMCs. The sequence was collected from a woman aged 40 to 49 in good health. This chain uses TRBV20-1 with TRBJ2-3, with D perhaps TRBD1 (5 bases). The CDR3 DNA reads TGCAGTGCTAGGACAGCTAGCACAGATACGCAGTATTTT. Amino acid sequence: CSARTASTDTQYF.